One sample yielded the 5 T cell receptor beta chains listed below, sequenced in a study of neurological immune-mediated disorders. MiXCR, run by TCRdb on the 5' RACE reads, gives a single entry per CDR3 protein. The table lists tens of thousands of distinct CDR3 sequences, around 10% of them singletons. Input material: PBMCs. Source of these receptors: a man in his forties in good health.

The table lists this clonotype with a few counts. The chain uses TRBV29-1 and TRBJ1-2; D possibly corresponds to TRBD1 (5 bases). CDR1 and CDR2 from the germline V gene are SQVTM and ANQGSEA. Deletions cut 6 bases from V and 7 bases from J, with 24 bases between. This CDR3 comprises 15 residues. CDR3 residues: CSVGGSLAVITGYTF. For the CDR3, the DNA is TGCAGCGTCGGGGGTTCGCTGGCCGTGATTACTGGCTACACCTTC.

With regard to this clonotype: Given a much more abundant clone one base away, this may be a read error. The rearrangement links TRBV5-1 to TRBJ2-5; 7 bases fit TRBD2. The CDR3 length is 17 residues. CDR1 is SGHRS and CDR2 is YFSETQ in the germline V gene. Here the CDR3 reads CANSLGGSGTGQETQYF. In DNA, the CDR3 is TGCGCCAACAGCTTGGGGGGAAGCGGGACCGGACAAGAGACCCAGTACTTC.

This clonotype was recorded at least ten times. This sequence joins TRBV7-9 and TRBJ2-3, with unresolved D. Looked up from germline, CDR1 is SEHNR and CDR2 is FQNEAQ (reference sequence). Trimming cost V 7 bases and J 5 bases, with 7 bases left between them. The length of the CDR3 is 11 residues. The CDR3 region is CASTELDTQYF. CDR3 nucleotides: TGTGCCAGCACGGAATTAGATACGCAGTATTTT.

At least ten counts were recorded for this clonotype. The chain has TRBV5-5 and TRBJ2-3; D possibly corresponds to TRBD2 (7 bases). Per the germline V gene, CDR1 is SGHKS and CDR2 is YYEKEE (reference sequence). There are 15 residues in the CDR3. Trimming cost V 3 bases and J 0 bases, with 11 bases left between them. CDR3 nucleotide sequence: TGTGCCAGCAGCTGGGGGGGCAAAAGCACAGATACGCAGTATTTT. Residues: CASSWGGKSTDTQYF.

This clonotype was observed a single time. This chain connects TRBV7-8 to TRBJ2-7; D remains unclear. CDR1 and CDR2 (germline): SGHVS, FQNEAQ. CDR3 length: 14 residues. Trimming pared 7 bases from V and 4 bases from J, leaving 17 bases between. In DNA form, the CDR3 reads TGTGCCAGCACCCTGGAGTCTTCTTCGTACGAGCAGTACTTC. Translating gives CASTLESSSYEQYF.